This T cell receptor (beta chain) derives from a study of blood T cell repertoires in COVID-19. Across the study: Both acute and convalescent COVID-19 samples were obtained from the United States, Italy and Spain. T cells, B-cell-depleted T cells, or PBMCs provided the cDNA or gDNA that served as material.

Some clones are missing from TCRdb's copy, which holds only in-frame ones; the method was immunoSEQ multiplex PCR. Among around 88,000 clones listed, about 78% were seen once. A few counts support this clone. Sequence at one end of the junction differs from germline and may be a read error. This CDR3 has 13 residues. Looked up from germline, CDR1 is SSHAT and CDR2 is FNYEAQ (reference sequence). The chain links TRBV7-7 to TRBJ1-1; no definite D call. The sequence derives from a man in his forties or fifties who had recovered from COVID-19. The sample taken for sequencing was peripheral blood. The CDR3 nucleotides read TGTGCTAGCAGCTTAGCCGGGAACACTGAAGCTTTCTTT. As protein: CASSLAGNTEAFF.